This TCR beta chain originates from a study of T cells in Graves' hyperthyroidism and ophthalmopathy. V lost 5 bases to trimming and J lost 3 bases; unmatched junction nucleotides: 12. The CDR3 is made up of 17 amino acids. CDR1 and CDR2 from the germline V gene are LNHDA and SQIVND (reference sequence). RNA transcripts yielded amplified TCR beta CDR3 regions. When the TCR CDR3 underwent first-round RT-PCR, the HTBI primer set was used. TCRdb fed the multiplex PCR reads into MiXCR, producing one record per CDR3 protein. The table records fewer than 750,000 distinct CDR3 sequences, more than 14% of them present only once.

The source of this sequence is a woman between 45 and 60 years old with Graves' ophthalmopathy. Sequencing used blood. V and J are TRBV19 and TRBJ1-2; 10 positions match TRBD1. This CDR3 reads CASSDRDRGRGDYGYTF. The CDR3 DNA reads as TGTGCCAGTAGTGACCGGGACAGGGGCCGAGGGGACTATGGCTACACCTTC.